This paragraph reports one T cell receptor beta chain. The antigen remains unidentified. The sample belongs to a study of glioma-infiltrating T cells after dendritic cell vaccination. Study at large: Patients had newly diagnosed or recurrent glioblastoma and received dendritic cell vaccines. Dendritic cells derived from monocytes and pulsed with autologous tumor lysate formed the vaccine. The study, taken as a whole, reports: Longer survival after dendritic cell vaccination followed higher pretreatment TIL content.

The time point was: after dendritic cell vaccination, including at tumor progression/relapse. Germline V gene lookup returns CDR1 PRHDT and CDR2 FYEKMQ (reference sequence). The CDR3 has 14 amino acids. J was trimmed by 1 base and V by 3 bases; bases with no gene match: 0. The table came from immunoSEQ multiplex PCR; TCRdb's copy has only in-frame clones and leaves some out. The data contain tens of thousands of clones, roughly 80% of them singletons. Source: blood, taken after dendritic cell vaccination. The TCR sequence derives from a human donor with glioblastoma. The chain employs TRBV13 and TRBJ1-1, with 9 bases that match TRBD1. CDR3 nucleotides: TGTGCCAGCAGCTTGGACAGGGGGAACACTGAAGCTTTCTTT. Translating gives CASSLDRGNTEAFF.